The rows below give T cell receptor beta chains drawn from one sample of a study of CD8+ T cells in alopecia areata. Generated by immunoSEQ multiplex PCR, the TCRdb table keeps only in-frame clones and is missing some. The sample carries approximately 150,000 clones, about 51% recorded once. Source: CD4+ T cells sorted from blood, taken at week 0. The source is a human donor with alopecia areata. Each CDR3 is given with its conserved first and last residue. The D gene is left open where the match is weak. The size field is filled for only some rows; it gives once, few, many or a size class.

TGTGCCAGCAGCTTAGGGGCCGTTAACTATGGCTACACCTTC,CASSLGAVNYGYTF,TRBJ1-2,14,TRBV11-2,-,few
TGCGCCAGCAGCCCACTAGCGGGTGTGGGAGATACGCAGTATTTT,CASSPLAGVGDTQYF,TRBJ2-3,15,TRBV5-1,TRBD2,-
TGTGCCTGGACCGTGAACAGGGGTATCTATGGCTACACCTTC,CAWTVNRGIYGYTF,TRBJ1-2,14,TRBV30,TRBD1,-
TGTGCCAGTAGTCCTCGGATGAACACTGAAGCTTTCTTT,CASSPRMNTEAFF,TRBJ1-1,13,TRBV19,-,-
TGTGCCAGTAGTGTTTCTGGCAATCAGCCCCAGCATTTT,CASSVSGNQPQHF,TRBJ1-5,13,TRBV19,-,-
TGTGCCAGCAGGTCTGAATACCTCCGGGACAGAGCCTACGAGCAGTACTTC,CASRSEYLRDRAYEQYF,TRBJ2-7,17,TRBV7-2,TRBD1,few
TGCAGCGTCAGTGAGAGGTACGAGCAGTACTTC,CSVSERYEQYF,TRBJ2-7,11,TRBV29-1,-,-
TGCGCCAGCAGCCAAGTAGGGCGGGAGAGGAATGAGCAGTTCTTC,CASSQVGRERNEQFF,TRBJ2-1,15,TRBV4-1,TRBD2,few
TGTGCCAGCAGTCGATCAGGGTCCACTGAAGCTTTCTTT,CASSRSGSTEAFF,TRBJ1-1,13,TRBV27,-,-
TGTGCCTGGATCAACGCTAGGGAAGCTTTCTTT,CAWINAREAFF,TRBJ1-1,11,TRBV30,-,-
TGTGCCAGCAGCTTAGGGGTCAATGAGCAGTTCTTC,CASSLGVNEQFF,TRBJ2-1,12,TRBV7-9,-,-
TGTGCCAGCAGTTTTTCAGCGGAGACCCAGTACTTC,CASSFSAETQYF,TRBJ2-5,12,TRBV28,-,many
TGTGCCAGCAGTCCAGAGACAGGGACCCGTGGCTACACCTTC,CASSPETGTRGYTF,TRBJ1-2,14,TRBV28,TRBD1,few
TGCAGCGTTCGCAGGGGGAGCGAGACCCAGTACTTC,CSVRRGSETQYF,TRBJ2-5,12,TRBV29-1,TRBD1,few
TGCGCCAGCAGCCCGGGACAGGTCCAAGAGACCCAGTACTTC,CASSPGQVQETQYF,TRBJ2-5,14,TRBV5-1,TRBD1,many
TGTGCCTGGAAAAACCTTGGGGGGAGAGAGCAGTTCTTC,CAWKNLGGREQFF,TRBJ2-1,13,TRBV30,-,-
TGCGCCAGCAGCCAAGTTGGGTCGGGAGGGCCGGCAGATACGCAGTATTTT,CASSQVGSGGPADTQYF,TRBJ2-3,17,TRBV4-3,TRBD2,many
TGTGCCAGCAGCTTAGAGGGGGGTGAGAACACTGAAGCTTTCTTT,CASSLEGGENTEAFF,TRBJ1-1,15,TRBV7-2,-,-
TGTGCCAGCAGTTACCGGTCCACAGATACGCAGTATTTT,CASSYRSTDTQYF,TRBJ2-3,13,TRBV6-5,-,-
TGTGCCAGCAGTTACGAAACAGGGCGGGGTGAAGCTTTCTTT,CASSYETGRGEAFF,TRBJ1-1,14,TRBV6-5,-,-
TGTGCCAGCAGCTTAGTAGTCGGGGAGCTGTTTTTT,CASSLVVGELFF,TRBJ2-2,12,TRBV7-9,-,few
TGTGCCAGCAGTTACTCGCAGGTCAACACCGGGGAGCTGTTTTTT,CASSYSQVNTGELFF,TRBJ2-2,15,TRBV6-6,-,-
TGTGCCAGCGCTCCGAGCGGGACCGAGCAGTTCTTC,CASAPSGTEQFF,TRBJ2-1,12,TRBV2,TRBD2,-
TGTGCCAGCAGCTTAGGAAACAGGGGGGCTGACATTCAGTACTTC,CASSLGNRGADIQYF,TRBJ2-4,15,TRBV7-2,TRBD1,few
TGTGCCAGCATCTACGAGCAGTACTTC,CASIYEQYF,TRBJ2-7,9,TRBV25-1,-,-
TGTGCCAGCAAAAGGGCAGAAGAATACAATGAGCAGTTCTTC,CASKRAEEYNEQFF,TRBJ2-1,14,TRBV7-2,-,-
TGCAGCGTCCGGGAGGGCAGGGATACGCAGTATTTT,CSVREGRDTQYF,TRBJ2-3,12,TRBV29-1,TRBD2,-
TGTGCCAGCAGTTTGAGGCATGCACGACAGCCCCAGCATTTT,CASSLRHARQPQHF,TRBJ1-5,14,TRBV28,-,-
TGTGCCAGCCAGCGAACCACGACAACGGAGACCCAGTACTTC,CASQRTTTTETQYF,TRBJ2-5,14,TRBV2,-,-
TGCAGCGTTGAAGAAGGGGCGGGAGAGGCGGAGACCCAGTACTTC,CSVEEGAGEAETQYF,TRBJ2-5,15,TRBV29-1,TRBD2,-
TGTGCCAGCAGGGGCCCTGGTCGAGGGGCTGGGGCCAACGTCCTGACTTTC,CASRGPGRGAGANVLTF,TRBJ2-6,17,TRBV25-1,-,once
TGCAGCGCGGACGGGCGAGGTACGGATGAGCAGTTCTTC,CSADGRGTDEQFF,TRBJ2-1,13,TRBV29-1,-,-
TGCAGCCCAGGCCGGGGGATAGAGCAGTACTTC,CSPGRGIEQYF,TRBJ2-7,11,TRBV29-1,-,-
TGTGCCAGCAGCTCGAGATCAGGGAACACTGAAGCTTTCTTT,CASSSRSGNTEAFF,TRBJ1-1,14,TRBV11-2,-,-
TGCAGCGGCTTACTAGCGGGGTTATTCTCCTACGAGCAGTACTTC,CSGLLAGLFSYEQYF,TRBJ2-7,15,TRBV29-1,TRBD2,few
TGTGCCAGCAGTTACTCGGTCGAGATTGCAGATACGCAGTATTTT,CASSYSVEIADTQYF,TRBJ2-3,15,TRBV6-5,-,-
TGTGCCAGCAGTTTAAGTGAAAAACTGTTTTTT,CASSLSEKLFF,TRBJ1-4,11,TRBV28,-,-
TGCAGCGTTGTCGTGGATAGCAATCAGCCCCAGCATTTT,CSVVVDSNQPQHF,TRBJ1-5,13,TRBV29-1,-,-
TGCGCCAGCAGCCAAGTCCGTAACTATGGCTACACCTTC,CASSQVRNYGYTF,TRBJ1-2,13,TRBV4-1,-,-
TGTGCCAGCAGCTTACCTAATCGGGGTACGCAGTATTTT,CASSLPNRGTQYF,TRBJ2-3,13,TRBV7-2,-,once
TGTGCCAGCAGTTTGAGAAATCCGGGACTCACTAATGAGCAGTTCTTC,CASSLRNPGLTNEQFF,TRBJ2-1,16,TRBV5-6,-,-
TGTGCCAGTAGTTCCTTTACAGGATTGGATGGCTACACCTTC,CASSSFTGLDGYTF,TRBJ1-2,14,TRBV19,-,-
TGTGCCAGCAGCGCAGGGGGTAGCGGCTCCTACGAGCAGTACTTC,CASSAGGSGSYEQYF,TRBJ2-7,15,TRBV9,-,-
TGCGCCAGCAGCTTGGAACCTAACACCGGGGAGCTGTTTTTT,CASSLEPNTGELFF,TRBJ2-2,14,TRBV5-1,-,few
TGCAGCGTTGAATCTGCAGATACGCAGTATTTT,CSVESADTQYF,TRBJ2-3,11,TRBV29-1,-,-
TGTGCCAGCTCACCAATGGAAACCAACTATGGCTACACCTTC,CASSPMETNYGYTF,TRBJ1-2,14,TRBV18,-,-
TGTGCCAGCAGCTTGGACGAGGGGGTCTACGAGCAGTACTTC,CASSLDEGVYEQYF,TRBJ2-7,14,TRBV11-2,-,-
TGCAGCGCCTACGGACTAGCGGGTAACACAGATACGCAGTATTTT,CSAYGLAGNTDTQYF,TRBJ2-3,15,TRBV29-1,TRBD2,few
TGCAGCGTTGGCTTCCCTCGAGCGGGAGGGCCGGGTGAGACCCAGTACTTC,CSVGFPRAGGPGETQYF,TRBJ2-5,17,TRBV29-1,TRBD2,few
TGTGCCAGCAGCTGGGGTGACGTTAGCGGAACCTACAATGAGCAGTTCTTC,CASSWGDVSGTYNEQFF,TRBJ2-1,17,TRBV7-8,-,-
TGTGCCAGCAGCTTAACAGGAGTTGATACGCAGTATTTT,CASSLTGVDTQYF,TRBJ2-3,13,TRBV7-3,-,-
TGCAGCGTTGACTTCAGGGCAGAGACCCAGTACTTC,CSVDFRAETQYF,TRBJ2-5,12,TRBV29-1,-,-
TGTGCCAGCAGCACGGGGACTATAATCTACAATGAGCAGTTCTTC,CASSTGTIIYNEQFF,TRBJ2-1,15,TRBV27,TRBD2,-
TGTGCCACCAGCAGTTTCGGGGGAGGGCTGGAGACCCAGTACTTC,CATSSFGGGLETQYF,TRBJ2-5,15,TRBV15,TRBD2,-
TGCGCCAGCAGTCCCTCCGTCGACTTC,CASSPSVDF,TRBJ2-7,9,TRBV23-1,-,-
TGCAGCGTTGGAGGAATACAGGGTAACCTTAACAATGAGCAGTTCTTC,CSVGGIQGNLNNEQFF,TRBJ2-1,16,TRBV29-1,-,-
TGTGCCAGCAGCGCTAGGGGGCTAGTATACGAGACCCAGTACTTC,CASSARGLVYETQYF,TRBJ2-5,15,TRBV11-2,TRBD1,few
TGTGCCTGGAGTTCACTAGCGGATGGAGATACGCAGTATTTT,CAWSSLADGDTQYF,TRBJ2-3,14,TRBV30,TRBD2,-
TGCGCCAGCAGCTTGAGGGGACTAGCTCCAGATACGCAGTATTTT,CASSLRGLAPDTQYF,TRBJ2-3,15,TRBV5-1,TRBD2,-
TGTGCCACCAGCAACCAAGAGACCCAGTACTTC,CATSNQETQYF,TRBJ2-5,11,TRBV15,-,-